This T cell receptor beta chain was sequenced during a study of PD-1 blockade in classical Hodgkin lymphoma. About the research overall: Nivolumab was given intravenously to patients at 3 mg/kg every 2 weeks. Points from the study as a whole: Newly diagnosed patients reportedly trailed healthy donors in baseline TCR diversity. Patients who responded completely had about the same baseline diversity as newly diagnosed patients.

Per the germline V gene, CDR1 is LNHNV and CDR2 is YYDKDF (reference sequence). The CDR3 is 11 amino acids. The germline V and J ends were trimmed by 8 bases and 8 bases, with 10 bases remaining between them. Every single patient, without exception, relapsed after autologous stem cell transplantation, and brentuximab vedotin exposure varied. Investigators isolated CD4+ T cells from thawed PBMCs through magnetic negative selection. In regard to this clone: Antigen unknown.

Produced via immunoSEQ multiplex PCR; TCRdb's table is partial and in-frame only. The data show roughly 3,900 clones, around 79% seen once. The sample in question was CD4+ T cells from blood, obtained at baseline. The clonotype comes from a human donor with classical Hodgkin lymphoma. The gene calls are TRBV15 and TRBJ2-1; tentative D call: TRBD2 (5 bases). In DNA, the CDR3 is TGTGCCACCCTGGCGGGCCATGAGCAGTTCTTC. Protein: CATLAGHEQFF.